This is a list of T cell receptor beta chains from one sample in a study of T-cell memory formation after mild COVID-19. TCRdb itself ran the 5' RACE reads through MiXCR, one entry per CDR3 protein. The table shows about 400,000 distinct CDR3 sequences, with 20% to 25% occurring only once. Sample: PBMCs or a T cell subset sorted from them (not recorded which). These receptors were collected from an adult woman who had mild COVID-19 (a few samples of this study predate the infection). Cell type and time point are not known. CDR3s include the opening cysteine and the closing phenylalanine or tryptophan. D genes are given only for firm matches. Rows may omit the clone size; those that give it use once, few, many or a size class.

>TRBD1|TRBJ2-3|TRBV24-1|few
CATSQPGQGTDTQYF
TGTGCCACCAGCCAACCGGGACAGGGTACAGATACGCAGTATTTT
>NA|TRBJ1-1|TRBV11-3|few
CASSLEAMARRNTEAFF
TGTGCCAGCAGCTTAGAGGCCATGGCACGGCGGAACACTGAAGCTTTCTTT
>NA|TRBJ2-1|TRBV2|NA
CASGGLAGNEQFF
TGTGCCAGTGGGGGGCTAGCTGGTAATGAGCAGTTCTTC
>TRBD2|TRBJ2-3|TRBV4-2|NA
CASSQAGRSGSVYF
TGTGCCAGCAGCCAAGCCGGCAGAAGCGGGAGTGTGTATTTT
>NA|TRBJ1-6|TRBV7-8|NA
CASSDEFGGRTPPLHF
TGTGCCAGCAGCGACGAATTCGGAGGTCGTACTCCACCCCTCCACTTT
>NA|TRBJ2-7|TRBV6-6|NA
CASSYSDISYEQYF
TGTGCCAGCAGTTATTCGGACATCTCCTACGAGCAGTACTTC
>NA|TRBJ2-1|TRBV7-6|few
CASSFTSATYNEQFF
TGTGCCAGCAGCTTCACTAGTGCCACCTACAATGAGCAGTTCTTC
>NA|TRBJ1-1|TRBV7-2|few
CASSFSGFSTEAFF
TGTGCCAGCAGCTTTTCGGGGTTTAGCACTGAAGCTTTCTTT
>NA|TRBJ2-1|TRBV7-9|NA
CASSSPSGESYNEQLF
TGTGCCAGCAGCTCCCCTTCGGGCGAGAGTTACAATGAGCAGTTATTC
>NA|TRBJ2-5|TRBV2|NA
CASSEDRTQETQYF
TGTGCCAGCAGTGAAGATCGGACACAAGAGACCCAGTACTTC
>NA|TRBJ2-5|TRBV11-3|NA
CASSLEESTETQYF
TGTGCCAGCAGCTTAGAAGAGAGCACGGAGACCCAGTACTTC
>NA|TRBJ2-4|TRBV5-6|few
CASSSQGGNIQYF
TGTGCCAGCAGCTCACAGGGTGGAAACATTCAGTACTTC
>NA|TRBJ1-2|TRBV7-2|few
CASSLNGGSYGYTF
TGTGCCAGCAGCTTAAATGGCGGAAGCTATGGCTACACCTTC
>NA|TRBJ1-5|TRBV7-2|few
CASSIDGLTGQPQHF
TGTGCCAGCAGCATCGACGGACTAACGGGTCAGCCCCAGCATTTT
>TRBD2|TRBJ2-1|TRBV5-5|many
CASSLLAAGGWDEQFF
TGTGCCAGCAGCTTGTTGGCAGCGGGGGGGTGGGATGAGCAGTTCTTC
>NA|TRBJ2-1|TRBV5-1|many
CASSVGETYNEQFF
TGCGCCAGCAGCGTAGGGGAGACCTACAATGAGCAGTTCTTC
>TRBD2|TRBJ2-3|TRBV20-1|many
CSARDLAGGPWDTQYF
TGCAGTGCTAGAGACCTAGCGGGAGGGCCTTGGGATACGCAGTATTTT
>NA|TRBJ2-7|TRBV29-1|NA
CSVVEPDHYEQYF
TGCAGCGTTGTAGAACCAGACCACTACGAGCAGTACTTC
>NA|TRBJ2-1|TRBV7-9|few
CASSLKLVSEQFF
TGTGCCAGCAGCTTGAAACTAGTATCAGAGCAGTTCTTC
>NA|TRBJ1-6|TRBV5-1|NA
CASSREGQFLNSPLHF
TGCGCCAGCAGCAGAGAAGGACAGTTTCTTAATTCACCCCTCCACTTT
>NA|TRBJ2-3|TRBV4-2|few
CASSQEGARTDTQYF
TGTGCCAGCAGCCAAGAGGGTGCGCGCACAGATACGCAGTATTTT
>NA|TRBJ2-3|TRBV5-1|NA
CASSLIWTDTQYF
TGCGCCAGCAGCTTGATTTGGACAGATACGCAGTATTTT
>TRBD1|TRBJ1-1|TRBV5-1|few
CASSATGTGVGTEAFF
TGCGCCAGCAGCGCAACCGGGACAGGGGTGGGCACTGAAGCTTTCTTT
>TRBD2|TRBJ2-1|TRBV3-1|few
CASSRVAGVYNEQFF
TGTGCCAGCAGCCGAGTAGCGGGAGTCTACAATGAGCAGTTCTTC
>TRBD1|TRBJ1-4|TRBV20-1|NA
CSARNTGGLNEKLFF
TGCAGTGCTAGAAACACAGGGGGCCTTAATGAAAAACTGTTTTTT
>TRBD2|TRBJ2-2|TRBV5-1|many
CASSLGLAGTGELFF
TGTGCCAGCAGCTTGGGACTAGCGGGAACCGGGGAGCTGTTTTTT
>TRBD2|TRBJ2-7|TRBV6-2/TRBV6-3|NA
CASSPKLAGGSYEQYF
TGTGCCAGCAGTCCCAAGCTAGCGGGAGGAAGCTACGAGCAGTACTTC
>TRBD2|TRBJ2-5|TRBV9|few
CASSVNEREDQETQYF
TGTGCCAGCAGCGTAAACGAGCGGGAGGATCAAGAGACCCAGTACTTC
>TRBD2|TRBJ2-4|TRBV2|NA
CASSSGATAKNIQYF
TGTGCCAGCTCTAGCGGGGCTACCGCCAAAAACATTCAGTACTTC